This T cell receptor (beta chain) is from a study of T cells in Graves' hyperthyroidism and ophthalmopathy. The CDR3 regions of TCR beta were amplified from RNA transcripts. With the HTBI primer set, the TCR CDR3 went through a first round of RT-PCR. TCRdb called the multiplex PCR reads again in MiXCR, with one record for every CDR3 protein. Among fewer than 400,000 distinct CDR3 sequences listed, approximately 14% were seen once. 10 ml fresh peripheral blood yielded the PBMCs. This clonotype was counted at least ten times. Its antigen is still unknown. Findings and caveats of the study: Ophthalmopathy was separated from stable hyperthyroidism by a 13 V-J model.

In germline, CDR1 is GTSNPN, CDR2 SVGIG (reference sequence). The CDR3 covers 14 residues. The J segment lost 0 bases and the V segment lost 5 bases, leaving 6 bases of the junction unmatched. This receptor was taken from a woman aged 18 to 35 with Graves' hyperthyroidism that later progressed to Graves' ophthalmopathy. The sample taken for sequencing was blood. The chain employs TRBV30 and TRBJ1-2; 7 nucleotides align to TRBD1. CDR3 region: CAWWQDRTNYGYTF. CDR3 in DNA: TGTGCCTGGTGGCAGGACAGGACTAACTATGGCTACACCTTC.